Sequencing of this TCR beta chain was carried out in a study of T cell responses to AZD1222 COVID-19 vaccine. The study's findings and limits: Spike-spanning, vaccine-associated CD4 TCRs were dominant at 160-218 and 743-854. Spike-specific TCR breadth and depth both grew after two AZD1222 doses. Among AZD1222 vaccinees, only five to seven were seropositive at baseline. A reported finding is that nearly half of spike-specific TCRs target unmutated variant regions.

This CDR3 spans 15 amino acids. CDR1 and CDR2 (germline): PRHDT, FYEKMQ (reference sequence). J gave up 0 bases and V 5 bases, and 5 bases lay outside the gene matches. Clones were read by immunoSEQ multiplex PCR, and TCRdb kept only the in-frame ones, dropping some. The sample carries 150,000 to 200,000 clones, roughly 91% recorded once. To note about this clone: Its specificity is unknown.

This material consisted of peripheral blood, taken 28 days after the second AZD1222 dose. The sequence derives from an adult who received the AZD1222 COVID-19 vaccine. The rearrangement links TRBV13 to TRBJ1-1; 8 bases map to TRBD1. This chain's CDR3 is CASSRQGPMNTEAFF. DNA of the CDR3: TGTGCCAGCAGCAGACAGGGGCCCATGAACACTGAAGCTTTCTTT.